Listed below are T cell receptor beta chains from one sample, sequenced in a study of T cell changes during pregnancy in multiple sclerosis. Sequencing was performed with immunoSEQ multiplex PCR; in TCRdb, only in-frame clones are kept and a portion is missing. The sample has 50,000 or so clones, around 94% seen once. This specimen consisted of CD4+ T cells from peripheral blood mononuclear cells, obtained before pregnancy. These receptors all come from a female donor with multiple sclerosis, enrolled in a pregnancy study. Each CDR3 is given with its conserved first and last residue. The order of the fields is J gene, V gene, D gene, clone size, CDR3 DNA, CDR3 protein. A D gene is named only where the DNA matches it firmly. Clone size is stated in some rows and not others, as once, few, many or a class when expanded.

TRBJ1-2	TRBV5-1	TRBD1	NA	TGCGCCAGCAGATACGGACAGGGGGAGAGAGGCTACACCTTC	CASRYGQGERGYTF
TRBJ2-7	TRBV19	TRBD2	NA	TGTGCCAGTAGTATGCCTGGCGGGAGGGCCTACGAGCAGTACTTC	CASSMPGGRAYEQYF
TRBJ1-2	TRBV5-1	TRBD1	NA	TGCGCCAGCAGCTTACAGGGGAAGAGGAACTATGGCTACACCTTC	CASSLQGKRNYGYTF
TRBJ1-1	TRBV15	NA	few	TGTGCCACCAGCAGACACTCGAACACTGAAGCTTTCTTT	CATSRHSNTEAFF
TRBJ1-1	TRBV18	NA	NA	TGTGCCAGCTCACCGAACGTGTACGGGATGAACACTGAAGCTTTCTTT	CASSPNVYGMNTEAFF
TRBJ2-1	TRBV5-1	TRBD1	NA	TGCGCCAGCTCGTTAGGTGGGACAGGGTACTACAATGAGCAGTTCTTC	CASSLGGTGYYNEQFF
TRBJ1-1	TRBV10-3	NA	few	TGTGCCATCAGTGGCAGGGGGAACACTGAAGCTTTCTTT	CAISGRGNTEAFF
TRBJ1-1	TRBV4-1	TRBD1	NA	TGCGCCAGCAGCCAAGCTGGACAGGGAACACTGACTGCTGTGAGGGCTTTCTTT	CASSQAGQGTLTAVRAFF
TRBJ2-1	TRBV25-1	TRBD1	NA	TGTGCCAGCAGTGAGGACAGGGGACGGATCTACAATGAGCAGTTCTTC	CASSEDRGRIYNEQFF
TRBJ2-3	TRBV19	NA	NA	TGTGCCAGTAGTAGGGACAGAAAAATAGCGGTTGATACGCAGTATTTT	CASSRDRKIAVDTQYF
TRBJ1-2	TRBV6-4	TRBD1	NA	TGTGCCAGCAGTGTCGGGGGACAGGGGGGTGATGGCTACACCTTC	CASSVGGQGGDGYTF
TRBJ2-2	TRBV28	NA	NA	TGTGCCAGCAGTTTAGACGGGGAGACCGGGGAGCTGTTTTTT	CASSLDGETGELFF
TRBJ2-1	TRBV28	NA	NA	TGTGCCAGCAGGGCCCCGGGGTCCGACAATGAGCAGTTCTTC	CASRAPGSDNEQFF